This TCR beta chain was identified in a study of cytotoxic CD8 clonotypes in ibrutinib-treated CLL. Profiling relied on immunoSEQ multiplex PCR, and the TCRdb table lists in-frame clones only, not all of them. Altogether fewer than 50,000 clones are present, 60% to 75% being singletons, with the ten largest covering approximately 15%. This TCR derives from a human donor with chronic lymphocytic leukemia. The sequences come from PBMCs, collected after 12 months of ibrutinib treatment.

CDR3 DNA: TGTGCCAGTAAGGGCCCCTACTCGCTCTATGGCTACACCTTC. Protein: CASKGPYSLYGYTF. V and J are TRBV19 and TRBJ1-2; D gene uncertain. Germline CDR1 and CDR2: LNHDA and SQIVND (reference sequence). The CDR3 spans 14 residues. The germline V and J ends were trimmed by 7 bases and 4 bases, with 16 bases remaining between them.